The T cell receptor (beta chain) described here comes from a study of T cells in Graves' hyperthyroidism and ophthalmopathy (dated by TCRdb to between 2019 and 2020). With regard to the full study: Peripheral blood samples were taken at the time of initial diagnosis, prior to any treatment. Prospective prediction of ophthalmopathy was tested in an independent validation cohort of 18 to 20 hyperthyroidism patients and roughly 16 patients who later progressed to ophthalmopathy. Following sampling, methimazole starting at 30 mg daily was given to hyperthyroidism patients, and high-dose intravenous methylprednisolone was given to ophthalmopathy patients. Thyroid tissue and blood T-cell repertoires from six or seven Graves' hyperthyroidism patients were also compared in the study. The paper describes TCR Vbeta CDR3 sequencing of some 130 peripheral blood samples, made up of 43 ophthalmopathy patients, over 70 hyperthyroidism patients and 17 progressor patients. For training and testing, the approximately 92 patients in the discovery cohort were randomly divided in a 7:3 ratio. A discovery cohort of roughly 100 patients, about 43 with Graves' ophthalmopathy and over 55 with stable Graves' hyperthyroidism, was used to find distinguishing TCR V-J signatures. The investigation overall reported the following: Sample size was not statistically predetermined, and blinding of investigators to group allocation was not performed. Most expanded thyroid clonotypes (frequency above 0.001) were also detected in blood, a finding suggesting that blood repertoires may reflect thyroid immune responses. In validation, the model predicted progression to ophthalmopathy with approximately 69% sensitivity and 72% to 85% specificity, a median of around six months before onset. A model built on a 13 V-J signature distinguished ophthalmopathy from stable hyperthyroidism, reaching 85% to 90% sensitivity and approximately 81% specificity in cross-validation and 80%/75% in testing.

Ophthalmopathy patients had moderately to severely active disease, Clinical Activity Score of at least 3, NOSPECS grade of at least 4, and duration under 3 months. Patients with uncontrolled infections, other autoimmune diseases, pregnancy or lactation were excluded. Diagnoses relied on clinical symptoms, serum thyroxine and TRAb, thyroid ultrasound and orbital computed tomography. Ficoll-Paque density gradient centrifugation was used to isolate PBMCs from under 11 ml of fresh peripheral blood. Total RNA was extracted using Trizol reagent, and RNA quality was assessed on an Agilent 2100 Bioanalyzer. The TCR beta CDR3 regions were amplified from the RNA transcripts. For the first round of RT-PCR on the TCR CDR3, the HTBI primer set was used together with the Qiagen OneStep RT-PCR kit. A second multiplex PCR round built the libraries, followed by size selection and purification. The libraries were sequenced on an Illumina HiSeq2000 using paired-end 100 bp reads. In the authors' own workflow: SOAPnuke was used to process the raw data, throwing out any read that contained adapters or uncalled bases, had a mean Phred below 15, or lacked an exact constant-primer or identifier match. High-quality paired reads were merged using COPE v1.2.5, and each unique nucleotide sequence was defined as a clonotype. MiTCR v1.1 was used to align the clonotypes against IMGT TRBV, TRBD and TRBJ reference segments. Analysis was restricted to V-J combinations with a frequency above 0.0001, which covered over 98% of repertoires. A TCS score was defined as the ratio between F50 (clonal expansion) and ExV (chaos), using BLOSUM62-based TCRdist between CDR3 peptides within each V-J. Welch's t-statistics and random forest reduced roughly 500 V-J features to 13, which were used in a naive Bayes classifier (R e1071). TCRdb applied fastp at Q25 and MiXCR to the public reads, then kept only in-frame beta chains. Each entry merges the rows of one CDR3 protein and shows their most common DNA and genes. TCRdb's processing, not the study's, gives the V and J calls here. This sample gives approximately 380,000 distinct CDR3 sequences in total; approximately 18% of them show up just once. Of the sample, around 40% is held by the ten largest clones.

In its sample, this clonotype was seen many times. There is no known antigen for this receptor. Qualities for individual bases were not recorded, and no much larger clone is one base off. The TCR originated in a man between 18 and 29 years old with Graves' ophthalmopathy. The sample was blood.

The nucleotides read TGTGCCAGCAGCTTAGGTGGGACAGGGGATACTAGCACAGATACGCAGTATTTT. Translation gives CASSLGGTGDTSTDTQYF. The chain uses TRBV7-8 and TRBJ2-3, with 10 bases in between that match TRBD1. From cysteine to phenylalanine, the CDR3 is 18 amino acids long. This entry keeps only the CDR3 DNA: 54 bases, framed from base 1. For this chain, trimming is 1 base at the V end and 0 bases at the J end, and the number of junction bases without a gene match is 7. The germline V gene sets CDR1 to SGHVS and CDR2 to FQNEAQ.